This T cell receptor (beta chain) is from a study of T cell changes during pregnancy in multiple sclerosis. This clone came up a few times. The ends were cut back, 5 bases at V and 3 bases at J, with 13 bases in the middle. This CDR3 contains 14 residues. Germline V gene sequence: CDR1 MNHEY, CDR2 SMNVEV (reference sequence). Sequenced by immunoSEQ multiplex PCR; TCRdb stores in-frame clones only, minus some. The table includes about 64,000 clones, just under 95% detected once. The clonotype was recovered from a female donor with multiple sclerosis, enrolled in a pregnancy study. The sample here was peripheral blood, taken in the second trimester of pregnancy. V and J are TRBV27 and TRBJ1-1; D might be TRBD1 (6 bases). CDR3 DNA sequence: TGTGCCAGCAGTCAAAGGGACACAGACACTGAAGCTTTCTTT. Protein product: CASSQRDTDTEAFF.